Shown below are 16 T cell receptor beta chains from a single sample sequenced in a study of OX40 agonist ivuxolimab in advanced cancers. Here immunoSEQ multiplex PCR was the method, and the copy in TCRdb shows in-frame clones only, minus some. The table records 9,500 to 14,000 clones, approximately 78% of them present only once. The source material was CD4+ or CD8+ T cells sorted from blood, sampled in a trial of the OX40 agonist ivuxolimab. The receptors shown here come from an adult with an advanced solid tumor such as melanoma, head and neck, liver or kidney cancer.

The rearrangement uses TRBV7-9 and TRBJ1-1; 10 positions match TRBD1. Germline V CDR1 and CDR2: SEHNR, FQNEAQ (reference sequence). This CDR3 comprises 15 residues. J gave up 3 bases and V 5 bases, and 6 bases lay outside the gene matches. The CDR3 DNA is TGTGCCAGCAGCCGGGGACAGGGGAGGGACACTGAAGCTTTCTTT. Protein sequence: CASSRGQGRDTEAFF.

The chain is built from TRBV29-1 and TRBJ2-1, with 7 bases lining up with TRBD2. CDR1 and CDR2 (germline): SQVTM, ANQGSEA. The CDR3 spans 17 residues. The trim removed 5 bases at V and 6 bases at J, leaving 19 bases unmatched. CDR3 DNA: TGCAGCGTTTACCCCGCCCGGTTTGGGGAGGGACGCAATGAGCAGTTCTTC. Encoded protein: CSVYPARFGEGRNEQFF.

V gene TRBV6-5 combines with J gene TRBJ2-1; D may match TRBD1 or TRBD2 (7 bases each). Germline loops: CDR1 MNHEY, CDR2 SVGAGI. The CDR3 loop spans 14 amino acids. The germline V and J ends were trimmed by 8 bases and 15 bases, with 26 bases remaining between them. The CDR3: CASSSAIQGGDLFF. The CDR3 bases are TGTGCCAGCTCTAGCGCCATTCAGGGGGGGGACCTGTTCTTC.

In this sample, this clone turned up once. This chain connects TRBV27 to TRBJ2-7, with 8 bases lining up with TRBD1. The CDR3 runs 14 residues. The germline gives CDR1 MNHEY, CDR2 SMNVEV (reference sequence). V shed 4 bases, J shed 4 bases, and the junction held 6 bases outside the gene matches. The CDR3 nucleotides are TGTGCCAGCAGTTACATAGGACAGGGATACGAGCAGTACTTC. Its translation: CASSYIGQGYEQYF.

Remarks on this clone: The same CDR3 can be traced to other DNA sequences in this sample. The chain carries TRBV15 and TRBJ1-2, with D unclear. Deletions cut 5 bases from V and 0 bases from J, with 7 bases between. This CDR3 is 13 amino acids long. Germline assignment: CDR1 LNHNV and CDR2 YYDKDF (reference sequence). The CDR3 bases are TGTGCCACCAGCGGATCAGCTAACTATGGCTACACCTTC. Its protein is CATSGSANYGYTF.

This clone was picked up one time. CDR3: CASETEAKNIQYF. CDR3 DNA: TGTGCCAGTGAGACAGAGGCCAAAAACATTCAGTACTTC. The chain joins TRBV6-6 to TRBJ2-4; D is perhaps TRBD1 (5 bases). Trimming cost V 9 bases and J 1 base, with 10 bases left between them. Per germline, CDR1 MNHNY and CDR2 SVGAGI (reference sequence). This CDR3 comprises 13 residues.

The V and J genes are TRBV27 and TRBJ1-6, with 9 bases fitting TRBD1. The CDR3 covers 15 residues. The V gene's germline CDR1 is MNHEY and CDR2 SMNVEV (reference sequence). Trimming cost V 5 bases and J 6 bases; bases outside gene matches: 5. For the CDR3, the DNA is TGTGCCAGCAGTCCAGACAGGGGGGGTAATTCACCCCTCCACTTT. Protein sequence: CASSPDRGGNSPLHF.

The chain is built from TRBV7-9 and TRBJ2-2; D not certain. The germline V gene has CDR1 SEHNR and CDR2 FQNEAQ (reference sequence). Deletions cut 6 bases from V and 4 bases from J, with 6 bases between. The CDR3 has 12 amino acids. In DNA form, the CDR3 reads TGTGCCAGCAGGGACGCCACCGGGGAGCTGTTTTTT. It yields the protein CASRDATGELFF.

This chain uses TRBV10-3 with TRBJ2-1; 8 bases map to TRBD2. Trimming took 2 bases from V and 4 from J; bases not matched to a gene: 4. CDR1 and CDR2 from the germline V gene are ENHRY and SYGVKD. The CDR3 is 15 amino acids. Here the CDR3 DNA reads TGTGCCATCAGTGAGGAGGTAGCGGGGTACAATGAGCAGTTCTTC. Translated: CAISEEVAGYNEQFF.

This clone appeared a few times. This sequence joins TRBV29-1 and TRBJ1-2, with 7 bases aligning to TRBD1. The CDR3 extends over 14 amino acids. The trim removed 5 bases at V and 0 bases at J, leaving 6 bases unmatched. Germline V gene data show CDR1 as SQVTM and CDR2 as ANQGSEA. The CDR3 is CSVPKGQSNYGYTF. Here the CDR3 DNA reads TGCAGCGTTCCCAAGGGACAGTCTAACTATGGCTACACCTTC.

The J gene is TRBJ1-2, the V gene TRBV2, with a weak D call TRBD1 (6 bases). This CDR3 has 16 amino acids. Germline V gene sequence: CDR1 SNHLY, CDR2 FYNNEI. V was trimmed by 0 bases and J by 2 bases, leaving 13 bases between them. The CDR3 sequence: CASSEAYFTGNYGYTF. Written as DNA, the CDR3 is TGTGCCAGCAGTGAAGCCTACTTTACAGGGAACTATGGCTACACCTTC.

The V and J genes are TRBV5-1 and TRBJ1-1; weak D call: TRBD1 (6 bases). The CDR3 has 12 amino acids. Per germline, CDR1 SGHRS and CDR2 YFSETQ. DNA of the CDR3: TGCGTAACGCAGGGGTCAGGAACTGAAGCTTTCTTT. Translating gives CVTQGSGTEAFF.

This chain uses TRBV19 with TRBJ2-7; no reliable D call. Germline loops: CDR1 LNHDA, CDR2 SQIVND (reference sequence). The CDR3 extends over 13 amino acids. The V gene lost 3 bases and the J gene lost 4 bases, with 10 bases spanning the gap. The CDR3 DNA sequence: TGTGCCAGTAGTATTTCACTCCCGTACGAGCAGTACTTC. This gives the protein CASSISLPYEQYF.

Here the CDR3 DNA reads TGTGCCAGCAGTCCCGAGGGAGGGCCTGAGCAGTTCTTC. It specifies CASSPEGGPEQFF. J is TRBJ2-1 and V is TRBV27; 7 bases are a match to TRBD2. Germline lookup yields CDR1 MNHEY and CDR2 SMNVEV (reference sequence). The length of the CDR3 is 13 residues. The V gene end was trimmed by 5 bases and the J gene end by 9 bases; junction bases not matched to a gene: 7.

This rearrangement joins TRBV6-1 to TRBJ2-7; 7 nucleotides align to TRBD1. The CDR3 length is 15 residues. Trimming removed 4 bases from V and 3 bases from J; junction bases left unmatched: 9. Germline V gives CDR1 MNHNS, CDR2 SASEGT. CDR3 loop: CASSGGRGYSYEQYF. The CDR3 DNA reads as TGTGCCAGCAGTGGTGGCAGGGGGTATAGCTACGAGCAGTACTTC.

The V gene is TRBV7-9, the J gene TRBJ2-7; TRBD1 aligns across 7 bases. This CDR3 has 16 amino acids. CDR1 and CDR2 (germline): SEHNR, FQNEAQ (reference sequence). J gave up 0 bases and V 4 bases, and 9 bases lay outside the gene matches. The CDR3, as DNA: TGTGCCAGCAGCTGGGCGACAGGGTACAGCTCCTACGAGCAGTACTTC. Its translation is CASSWATGYSSYEQYF.